Listed below are T cell receptor beta chains from one sample, sequenced in a study of blood T cell repertoires in COVID-19. TCRdb keeps only in-frame clones here, not all; method: immunoSEQ multiplex PCR. The sample shows around 300,000 clones, more than 80% of them seen only once. Sequences were obtained from PBMCs or T cells enriched from blood (not recorded which). These receptors all stem from a woman aged 18-30 years who had recovered from COVID-19. Both conserved end residues are part of each CDR3. D genes are given only for firm matches. The size entry is marked missing in some rows and otherwise reads once, few, many or a size class.

d_call: .; v_call: TRBV6-5; clone_size: .; j_call: TRBJ1-1; cdr3_aa: CASSYSPGNTEAFF; cdr3_nt: TGTGCCAGCAGTTACAGTCCAGGGAACACTGAAGCTTTCTTT
d_call: .; v_call: TRBV10-3; clone_size: .; j_call: TRBJ2-7; cdr3_aa: CAISDEGLPYEQYF; cdr3_nt: TGTGCCATCAGTGACGAGGGATTACCCTACGAGCAGTACTTC
d_call: .; v_call: TRBV5-4; clone_size: .; j_call: TRBJ1-1; cdr3_aa: CASSTRTDNTEAFF; cdr3_nt: TGTGCCAGCAGCACGAGGACAGATAACACTGAAGCTTTCTTT
d_call: TRBD1; v_call: TRBV19; clone_size: .; j_call: TRBJ1-5; cdr3_aa: CASSDRTGGNQPQHF; cdr3_nt: TGTGCCAGTAGTGACCGGACAGGGGGAAATCAGCCCCAGCATTTT
d_call: .; v_call: TRBV3-1/TRBV3-2; clone_size: .; j_call: TRBJ1-2; cdr3_aa: CASSRGGQNNYGYTF; cdr3_nt: TGTGCCAGCAGCCGAGGGGGACAAAATAACTATGGCTACACCTTC
d_call: .; v_call: TRBV11-2; clone_size: .; j_call: TRBJ1-6; cdr3_aa: CASEVGASNSPLHF; cdr3_nt: TGTGCCAGTGAGGTGGGGGCTAGTAATTCACCCCTCCACTTT
d_call: .; v_call: TRBV12-3/TRBV12-4; clone_size: .; j_call: TRBJ2-5; cdr3_aa: CASSSGGETQYF; cdr3_nt: TGTGCCAGCAGTAGCGGTGGAGAGACCCAGTACTTC
d_call: TRBD2; v_call: TRBV30; clone_size: .; j_call: TRBJ2-1; cdr3_aa: CAWRSASGGYNEQFF; cdr3_nt: TGTGCCTGGAGATCCGCTAGCGGGGGTTACAATGAGCAGTTCTTC
d_call: TRBD1; v_call: TRBV15; clone_size: .; j_call: TRBJ1-1; cdr3_aa: CATSREDRGFHEAFF; cdr3_nt: TGTGCCACCAGCAGGGAAGACAGGGGGTTTCATGAAGCTTTCTTT
d_call: TRBD1; v_call: TRBV28; clone_size: .; j_call: TRBJ2-5; cdr3_aa: CASTPTPGQQETQYF; cdr3_nt: TGTGCCAGCACTCCGACCCCGGGACAGCAAGAGACCCAGTACTTC
d_call: TRBD1; v_call: TRBV29-1; clone_size: few; j_call: TRBJ1-2; cdr3_aa: CSVEEGTGGSGYTF; cdr3_nt: TGCAGCGTTGAAGAGGGGACAGGGGGTTCTGGCTACACCTTC
d_call: .; v_call: TRBV28; clone_size: few; j_call: TRBJ1-1; cdr3_aa: CASSLSDTEAFF; cdr3_nt: TGTGCCAGCAGTTTATCAGACACTGAAGCTTTCTTT
d_call: .; v_call: TRBV5-1; clone_size: .; j_call: TRBJ2-7; cdr3_aa: CASSAGQGYEQYF; cdr3_nt: TGCGCCAGCAGCGCGGGCCAAGGTTACGAGCAGTACTTC
d_call: .; v_call: TRBV2; clone_size: .; j_call: TRBJ1-6; cdr3_aa: CASGGNSPLHF; cdr3_nt: TGTGCCAGTGGGGGCAATTCACCCCTCCACTTT
d_call: TRBD1; v_call: TRBV13; clone_size: .; j_call: TRBJ1-2; cdr3_aa: CASSLGDRHANYGYTF; cdr3_nt: TGTGCCAGCAGCTTAGGGGACAGGCATGCCAACTATGGCTACACCTTC
d_call: TRBD1; v_call: TRBV7-9; clone_size: .; j_call: TRBJ2-7; cdr3_aa: CASSSWDRTYEQYF; cdr3_nt: TGTGCCAGCAGCTCGTGGGACAGGACCTACGAGCAGTACTTC
d_call: TRBD1; v_call: TRBV28; clone_size: .; j_call: TRBJ1-2; cdr3_aa: CASTITGTGSGYTF; cdr3_nt: TGTGCCAGCACCATTACCGGGACAGGGAGCGGCTACACCTTC
d_call: TRBD1; v_call: TRBV9; clone_size: once; j_call: TRBJ1-2; cdr3_aa: CASSAGTAEYGYTF; cdr3_nt: TGTGCCAGCAGCGCCGGGACAGCTGAGTATGGCTACACCTTC
d_call: .; v_call: TRBV30; clone_size: once; j_call: TRBJ1-6; cdr3_aa: CAWSGATSNSPLHF; cdr3_nt: TGTGCCTGGAGTGGAGCTACCTCTAATTCACCCCTCCACTTT
d_call: TRBD2; v_call: TRBV7-2; clone_size: once; j_call: TRBJ2-5; cdr3_aa: CASSWGLAGGTQYF; cdr3_nt: TGTGCCAGCAGCTGGGGACTAGCGGGGGGGACCCAGTACTTC
d_call: TRBD1; v_call: TRBV6-6; clone_size: few; j_call: TRBJ2-7; cdr3_aa: CASSQGQGTDEQYF; cdr3_nt: TGTGCCAGCAGTCAGGGACAGGGGACCGACGAGCAGTACTTC
d_call: TRBD1; v_call: TRBV28; clone_size: .; j_call: TRBJ2-7; cdr3_aa: CASSPRTGSYEQYF; cdr3_nt: TGTGCCAGCAGTCCAAGGACAGGCTCCTACGAGCAGTACTTC
d_call: .; v_call: TRBV6-5; clone_size: .; j_call: TRBJ1-5; cdr3_aa: CASSDDSYNQPQHF; cdr3_nt: TGTGCCAGCAGCGATGACAGTTACAATCAGCCCCAGCATTTT
d_call: TRBD1; v_call: TRBV5-4; clone_size: .; j_call: TRBJ2-3; cdr3_aa: CASSGTGGTDTQYF; cdr3_nt: TGTGCCAGCAGCGGGACAGGGGGGACAGATACGCAGTATTTT